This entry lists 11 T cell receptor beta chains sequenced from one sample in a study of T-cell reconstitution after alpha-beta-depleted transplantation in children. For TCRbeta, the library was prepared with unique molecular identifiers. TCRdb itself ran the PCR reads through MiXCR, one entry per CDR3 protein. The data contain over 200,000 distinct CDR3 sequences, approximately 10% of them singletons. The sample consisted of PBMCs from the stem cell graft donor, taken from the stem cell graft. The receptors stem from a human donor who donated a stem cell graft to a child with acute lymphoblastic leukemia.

CDR3 DNA: TGCGCCACCGACCCCGGGACAGATACGCAGTATTTT. This translates into CATDPGTDTQYF. The rearrangement joins TRBV10-2 to TRBJ2-3; no clear D. Germline V gives CDR1 WSHSY, CDR2 SAAADI. This CDR3 has 12 amino acids. V was clipped by 10 bases and J by 3 bases, with 11 bases between them.

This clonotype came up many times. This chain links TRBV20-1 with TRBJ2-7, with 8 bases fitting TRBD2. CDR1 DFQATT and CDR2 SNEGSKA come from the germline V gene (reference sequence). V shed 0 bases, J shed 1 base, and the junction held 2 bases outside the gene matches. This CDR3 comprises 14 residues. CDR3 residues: CSAREAGASYEQYF. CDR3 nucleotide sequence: TGCAGTGCTAGAGAAGCGGGGGCGTCCTACGAGCAGTACTTC.

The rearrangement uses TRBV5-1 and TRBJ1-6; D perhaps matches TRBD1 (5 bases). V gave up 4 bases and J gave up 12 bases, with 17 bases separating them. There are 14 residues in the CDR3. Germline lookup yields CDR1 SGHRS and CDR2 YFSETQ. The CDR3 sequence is CASSLISGQEPLHF. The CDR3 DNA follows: TGCGCCAGCAGCCTAATTTCGGGGCAGGAACCCCTCCACTTT.

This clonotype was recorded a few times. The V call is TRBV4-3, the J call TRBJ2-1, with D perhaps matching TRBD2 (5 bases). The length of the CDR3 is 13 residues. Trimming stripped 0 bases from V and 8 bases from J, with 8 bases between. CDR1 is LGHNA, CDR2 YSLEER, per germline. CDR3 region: CASSQDYSDEQFF. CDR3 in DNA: TGCGCCAGCAGCCAAGATTATAGCGATGAGCAGTTCTTC.

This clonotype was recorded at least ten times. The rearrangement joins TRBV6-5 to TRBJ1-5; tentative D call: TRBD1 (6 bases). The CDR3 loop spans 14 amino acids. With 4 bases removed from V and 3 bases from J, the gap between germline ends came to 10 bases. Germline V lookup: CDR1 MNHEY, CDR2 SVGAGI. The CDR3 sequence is CASSSQGTNQPQHF. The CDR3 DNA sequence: TGTGCCAGCAGTTCCCAGGGGACCAATCAGCCCCAGCATTTT.

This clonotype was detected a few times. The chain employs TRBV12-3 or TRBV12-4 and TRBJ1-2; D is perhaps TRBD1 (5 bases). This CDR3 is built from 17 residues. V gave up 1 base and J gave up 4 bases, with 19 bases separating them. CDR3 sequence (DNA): TGTGCCAGCAGTTTAGTGGGTTTAAGCATAGGGACCTATGGCTACACCTTC. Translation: CASSLVGLSIGTYGYTF.

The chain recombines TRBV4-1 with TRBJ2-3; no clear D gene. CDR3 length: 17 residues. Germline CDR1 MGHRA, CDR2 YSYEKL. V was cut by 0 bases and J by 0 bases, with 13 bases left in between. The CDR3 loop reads CASSQDGQRRSTDTQYF. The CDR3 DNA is TGCGCCAGCAGCCAAGATGGCCAGCGCCGTAGCACAGATACGCAGTATTTT.

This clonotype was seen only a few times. The CDR3 spells CASSQDRGTGHGYTF. In nucleotides, the CDR3 is TGTGCCAGCAGCCAAGATAGGGGGACAGGTCATGGCTACACCTTC. The rearrangement links TRBV3-1 to TRBJ1-2; 8 bases match TRBD1. The CDR3 has 15 residues. Germline V gene lookup returns CDR1 LGHDT and CDR2 YNNKEL (reference sequence). The V and J ends lost 0 bases and 6 bases, in that order; junction bases with no gene match: 6.

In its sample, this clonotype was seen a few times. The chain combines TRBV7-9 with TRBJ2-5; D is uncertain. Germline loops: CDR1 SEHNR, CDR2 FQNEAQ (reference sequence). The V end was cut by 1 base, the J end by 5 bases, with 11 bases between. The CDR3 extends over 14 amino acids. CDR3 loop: CASSLEWSRETQYF. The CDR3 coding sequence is TGTGCCAGCAGCTTAGAGTGGAGTCGGGAGACCCAGTACTTC.

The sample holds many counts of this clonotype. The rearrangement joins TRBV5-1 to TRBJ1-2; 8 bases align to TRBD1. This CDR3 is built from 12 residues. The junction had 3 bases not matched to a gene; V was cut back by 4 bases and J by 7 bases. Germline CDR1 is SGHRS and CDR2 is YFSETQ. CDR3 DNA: TGCGCCAGCAGCATTGACAGGGGTGGCTACACCTTC. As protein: CASSIDRGGYTF.

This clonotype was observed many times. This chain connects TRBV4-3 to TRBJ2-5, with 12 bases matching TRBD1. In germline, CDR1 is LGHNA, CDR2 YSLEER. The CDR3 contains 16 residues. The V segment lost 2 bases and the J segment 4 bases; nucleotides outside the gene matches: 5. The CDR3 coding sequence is TGCGCCAGCAGCCAACAGACGGGACAGGGGGCAGAGACCCAGTACTTC. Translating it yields CASSQQTGQGAETQYF.